The rows below give T cell receptor beta chains drawn from one sample of a study of blood T cell repertoires in COVID-19. Profiling relied on immunoSEQ multiplex PCR, and the TCRdb table lists in-frame clones only, not all of them. Of some 190,000 clones in the sample, more than 85% were seen once. Sequencing was done on a sample of PBMCs or T cells enriched from blood (not recorded which). These receptors originate from a woman aged 40-49 years in a cohort exposed to, infected with or recovered from COVID-19 (not recorded which). The CDR3 runs from the conserved cysteine through the conserved F or W. D genes are given only for firm matches. Clone size, where shown, is once, few, many, or a class for clones that have expanded.

j_call,d_call,v_call,clone_size,cdr3_length,cdr3_nt,cdr3_aa
TRBJ1-2,-,TRBV5-6,-,15,TGTGCCAGCAGCTTGGTGGGCAGGGTGTGGTCTGGCTACACCTTC,CASSLVGRVWSGYTF
TRBJ1-1,TRBD1,TRBV5-1,-,13,TGCGCCAGCAGCTGGGGACAGGGTCGAGAAGCTTTCTTT,CASSWGQGREAFF
TRBJ1-3,TRBD1,TRBV19,-,16,TGTGCCAGCCGACGGACGGACAGGGCAGACGGAAACACCATATATTTT,CASRRTDRADGNTIYF
TRBJ2-2,TRBD1,TRBV5-3,-,14,TGTGCCAGAAGCTTGGTCAGGGGGAGCGGGGAGCTGTTTTTT,CARSLVRGSGELFF
TRBJ1-6,TRBD1,TRBV30,-,20,TGTGCCTGGGCAACCCCGGGACAGCCACCGGAGAGCTCCTATAATTCACCCCTCCACTTT,CAWATPGQPPESSYNSPLHF
TRBJ2-1,TRBD2,TRBV9,-,14,TGTGCCAGCAGCGTAGGAGCTAGCGGGGGCGGGTGGTTCTTC,CASSVGASGGGWFF
TRBJ1-4,-,TRBV30,-,12,TGTGCCTGGAGTGAGAGTAATGAAAAACTGTTTTTT,CAWSESNEKLFF
TRBJ1-3,-,TRBV19,-,13,TGTGCCAGTAAGGCCAGCGCTCTGCGCACCATATATTTT,CASKASALRTIYF
TRBJ1-3,-,TRBV27,many,11,TGTGCCAGCAGTTACGGGGACACCATATATTTT,CASSYGDTIYF
TRBJ1-1,-,TRBV29-1,-,14,TGCAGCGTTGAAGATCCCGGGAGCGGCACTGAAGCTTTCTTT,CSVEDPGSGTEAFF
TRBJ1-1,TRBD1,TRBV19,-,13,TGTGCCAGTAGTTACACAGGGGGCACTGAAGCTTTCTTT,CASSYTGGTEAFF
TRBJ1-1,TRBD1,TRBV5-1,few,13,TGCGCCAGCAGCTTGCAGGGGGATACTGAAGCTTTCTTT,CASSLQGDTEAFF
TRBJ2-2,-,TRBV13,once,18,TGTGCCAGCAGCCCTAAGAGGTCCCGATACGCGAACACCGGGGAGCTGTTTTTT,CASSPKRSRYANTGELFF
TRBJ1-1,-,TRBV13,-,14,TGTGCCAGCAGCTTACAAGGGGTGAACACTGAAGCTTTCTTT,CASSLQGVNTEAFF
TRBJ2-5,TRBD1,TRBV3-1/TRBV3-2,-,17,TGTGCCAGCAGCCAATTGGGGCAGGGGGCGAAGCAAGAGACCCAGTACTTC,CASSQLGQGAKQETQYF
TRBJ2-7,TRBD2,TRBV9,once,14,TGTGCCAGCAGCCCCGGAAGCGGGAGCCACGAGCAGTACTTC,CASSPGSGSHEQYF
TRBJ2-1,TRBD2,TRBV11-2,-,14,TGTGCCAGCAGCATTAGCGGGGGCCCCGGTGGGCAGTTCTTC,CASSISGGPGGQFF
TRBJ1-1,-,TRBV28,-,11,TGTGCCAGCAGTTCTAACACTGAAGCTTTCTTT,CASSSNTEAFF
TRBJ1-4,-,TRBV7-8,-,15,TGTGCCAGCAGCTCGGGCCGCCTCGGGAGTGAAAAACTGTTTTTT,CASSSGRLGSEKLFF
TRBJ2-1,TRBD2,TRBV27,few,14,TGTGCCAGCAGTTTTTTTGGCGGGAGCAATGAGCAGTTCTTC,CASSFFGGSNEQFF
TRBJ1-6,-,TRBV2,-,14,TGTGCCAGCAGGTCACAGGGCGTTGGGACACCCCTCCACTTT,CASRSQGVGTPLHF
TRBJ1-3,-,TRBV13,-,18,TGTGCCAGCAGCTTAGAAGTTCAGGGCCTCCCTTCTGGAAACACCATATATTTT,CASSLEVQGLPSGNTIYF
TRBJ2-1,-,TRBV28,-,16,TGTGCCAGCAGTTGGGGGGGCCGAAGCTCCTACAATGAGCAGTTCTTC,CASSWGGRSSYNEQFF
TRBJ1-1,-,TRBV4-1,few,16,TGCGCCAGCAGCCACCCTGGGGATGGGGGGAGCACTGAAGCTTTCTTT,CASSHPGDGGSTEAFF
TRBJ2-7,-,TRBV5-1,-,12,TGCGCCAGCAGTGCCGAGGGTTACGAGCAGTACTTC,CASSAEGYEQYF
TRBJ2-7,TRBD1,TRBV9,-,14,TGTGCCAGCAGCCCCTGGGACAGGGGCTACGAGCAGTACTTC,CASSPWDRGYEQYF
TRBJ2-7,TRBD1,TRBV13,-,14,TGTGCCAGCAGCTTAGGGGGAAGGGGGCGGGAGCAGTACTTC,CASSLGGRGREQYF
TRBJ1-1,-,TRBV6-1,-,15,TGTGCCAGCAGTGATAGCCTCGAGATGAACACTGAAGCTTTCTTT,CASSDSLEMNTEAFF
TRBJ2-7,-,TRBV7-9,few,13,TGTGCCAGCAGACCCGGGAAGTCCTACGAGCAGTACTTC,CASRPGKSYEQYF
TRBJ2-5,-,TRBV12-3/TRBV12-4,-,13,TGTGCCAGCAGTTTTCAGAACCAAGAGACCCAGTACTTC,CASSFQNQETQYF
TRBJ1-2,-,TRBV11-3,-,14,TGTGCCAGCAGCTTAGATCCACGAGACTATGGCTACACCTTC,CASSLDPRDYGYTF
TRBJ1-5,-,TRBV24-1,-,16,TGTGCCACCAGTGCTACGGGACTAAATAGCAATCAGCCCCAGCATTTT,CATSATGLNSNQPQHF
TRBJ1-1,-,TRBV4-1,-,16,TGCGCCAGCAGCCAAAGGGGGGGAGGAGGGAACACTGAAGCTTTCTTT,CASSQRGGGGNTEAFF
TRBJ2-2,-,TRBV9,-,13,TGTGCCAGCAGCGTAGGAACTGAGGGGGAGCTGTTTTTT,CASSVGTEGELFF
TRBJ1-5,-,TRBV3-1/TRBV3-2,-,18,TGTGCCAGCAGCCAAGCGGGGTCAGCTCCTTATAGCAATCAGCCCCAGCATTTT,CASSQAGSAPYSNQPQHF